Sequencing of this T cell receptor beta chain was carried out in a study of T cells after yellow fever vaccination (dated by TCRdb to about 2019). Background on the whole study: Libraries from fractions with low cell numbers were prepared with the SMART-Seq v4 Ultra Low Input RNA kit. To track T-cell clones before and after primary and booster YFV17D yellow fever vaccination, bulk TCR alpha and beta repertoires were sequenced longitudinally. Two healthy male donors made up the cohort, one aged 18 to 29 years and the other aged 30 to 40 years. Bulk PBMC replicates and cell subsets were isolated from blood drawn at multiple timepoints before and after both primary and secondary immunization. Paper-wide results and their limitations: Because abundant contaminating clonotypes from the bulk population could be contained in FACS-sorted repertoires, computational filtering was required. Most clones expanded after primary vaccination (about 95% of CD4 and around 88% of CD8) were re-detected after the booster, suggesting that broad memory maintenance occurred. Compared with the primary T-cell response, the secondary T-cell response was weaker but faster, peaking on day 5 rather than day 15. Only a couple of donors were included in the study, so the extent to which the findings can be generalized is limited. A small fraction of clonotypes showed up in both the CD4 and CD8 compartments, probably as a result of convergent recombination.

According to the germline V gene, CDR1 reads SGHDN and CDR2 reads FVKESK. The CDR3 contains 17 residues, cysteine and phenylalanine counted. The CDR3 DNA has 51 bases and is translated from base 1. V ends up 3 bases short and J 2 bases short, with an unmatched junction base count of 8. The sample's treatment or condition label, in plain terms: live attenuated yellow fever vaccine strain. A standard Ficoll-Paque protocol was used to isolate PBMCs from peripheral blood. CD4 and CD8 T-cell fractions were isolated with Dynabeads CD4 and CD8 positive selection kits. TriZol was used to extract RNA from bulk PBMCs, CD4 and CD8 fractions, and dextramer-positive and dextramer-negative fractions. Points on this clonotype: Its antigen remains undetermined. It has no much larger one-base neighbor in the sample; base qualities were not kept.

The reads were generated on an Illumina NovaSeq 6000. TCR cDNA was made using 5'RACE template switching, a step that added a universal primer site and unique molecular identifiers. Priming for cDNA synthesis came from both the TCR alpha and TCR beta constant segments. Library amplification used two PCR steps, and the second PCR step added sample barcodes and sequencing adapters. Sequencing of libraries was performed on Illumina HiSeq 2500 (2x100 bp) or NovaSeq (2x150 bp). The published analysis was carried out like this. Reads were demultiplexed and collapsed into UMI consensus sequences with MIGEC, and V(D)J alignment was performed with MiXCR. Vaccine-responding clonotypes were defined with edgeR using replicate PBMC samples, requiring FDR below 0.01 and a log2 fold change above 5 up to day 15. CD4 or CD8 identity was assigned to each bulk clonotype according to whether the clonotype was present at higher abundance in the sequenced CD4 repertoire or the sequenced CD8 repertoire. TCRdb applied fastp at Q25 and MiXCR to the public reads, then kept only in-frame beta chains. Every CDR3 protein is listed once, alongside the most common genes and DNA of its rows. The authors' filters were not applied to this entry. This sample has a few hundred thousand distinct CDR3 sequences in its table, and roughly an eighth of those were observed once. The ten largest clonotypes hold approximately 3.4% of the sample.

The sequences come from CD4+ T cells sorted from PBMCs, collected 15 days after the yellow fever booster vaccination. In this chain, TRBV14 is recombined with TRBJ2-5; TRBD2 aligns with 11 central bases. This clonotype originated in a man between 18 and 29 years old who received the YFV17D yellow fever vaccine. The CDR3 reads CASSHFALAGAQETQYF. The nucleotide sequence is given as TGTGCCAGCAGCCACTTCGCACTAGCGGGGGCTCAAGAGACCCAGTACTTC.